One and the same sample provided the 6 T cell receptor beta chains below, sequenced in a study of OX40 agonist ivuxolimab in advanced cancers. Produced via immunoSEQ multiplex PCR; TCRdb's table is partial and in-frame only. The repertoire holds tens of thousands of clones, with approximately 83% as singletons. Sequenced here: CD4+ or CD8+ T cells sorted from blood, sampled in a trial of the OX40 agonist ivuxolimab. All receptors come from an adult with an advanced solid tumor such as melanoma, head and neck, liver or kidney cancer.

The J gene is TRBJ2-5, the V gene TRBV6-6, with D unclear. The CDR3 is 11 amino acids. Between the trimmed V and J ends, which lost 7 bases and 5 bases, there was a span of 8 bases. Germline V gene data show CDR1 as MNHNY and CDR2 as SVGAGI (reference sequence). The CDR3 DNA is TGTGCCAGCACGCAACAGGAGACCCAGTACTTC. Protein: CASTQQETQYF.

The DNA of the CDR3 is TGTGCCAGCAGAACAACGGATACGCAGTATTTT. It is translated as CASRTTDTQYF. This rearrangement joins TRBV28 to TRBJ2-3, with D unclear. Trimming pared 6 bases from V and 6 bases from J, leaving 7 bases between. Germline loops: CDR1 MDHEN, CDR2 SYDVKM. The CDR3 has 11 amino acids.

The chain links TRBV7-8 to TRBJ1-5; TRBD1 matches at 8 bases. The CDR3 extends over 17 amino acids. Germline loops: CDR1 SGHVS, CDR2 FQNEAQ. Losses at the gene ends were 4 bases for V and 0 bases for J; bases not matched to a gene: 8. The CDR3: CASSSRQGRTSNQPQHF. CDR3 nucleotide sequence: TGTGCCAGCAGCTCAAGACAGGGGAGGACTAGCAATCAGCCCCAGCATTTT.

The rearrangement uses TRBV6-6 and TRBJ1-5; D call uncertain. Looked up from germline, CDR1 is MNHNY and CDR2 is SVGAGI (reference sequence). The CDR3 is made up of 12 amino acids. V dropped 2 bases and J dropped 15 bases, with 14 bases sitting between them. CDR3 sequence: CASSYEVASPHF. The CDR3 DNA sequence: TGTGCCAGCAGTTACGAGGTCGCCTCCCCGCATTTT.

The chain employs TRBV7-6 and TRBJ2-7, with D possibly matching TRBD1 (6 bases). The germline V gene encodes CDR1 SGHVS and CDR2 FNYEAQ. Trimming shortened V by 6 bases and J by 2 bases, and 20 bases separated the two germline ends. The CDR3 length is 16 residues. The CDR3: CASSKEARQATYEQYF. CDR3 nucleotides: TGTGCCAGCAGTAAAGAGGCGCGACAGGCCACCTACGAGCAGTACTTC. Supplemented by reference TRBV7-6 and TRBJ2-7, the full variable domain reads GAGVSQSPRYKVTKRGQDVALRCDPISGHVSLYWYRQALGQGPEFLTYFNYEAQQDKSGLPNDRFSAERPEGSISTLTIQRTEQRDSAMYRCASSKEARQATYEQYFGPGTRLTVT.

This clone was found once. The DNA of the CDR3 is TGTGCCAGCAGACACGGGGGTTATGGGGGCACCGGGGAGCTGTTTTTT. It translates to CASRHGGYGGTGELFF. V usage is TRBV2 and J usage is TRBJ2-2; the D gene is possibly TRBD2 (6 bases). The ends were cut back, 6 bases at V and 4 bases at J, with 18 bases in the middle. Germline V gene lookup returns CDR1 SNHLY and CDR2 FYNNEI. The CDR3 totals 16 residues.